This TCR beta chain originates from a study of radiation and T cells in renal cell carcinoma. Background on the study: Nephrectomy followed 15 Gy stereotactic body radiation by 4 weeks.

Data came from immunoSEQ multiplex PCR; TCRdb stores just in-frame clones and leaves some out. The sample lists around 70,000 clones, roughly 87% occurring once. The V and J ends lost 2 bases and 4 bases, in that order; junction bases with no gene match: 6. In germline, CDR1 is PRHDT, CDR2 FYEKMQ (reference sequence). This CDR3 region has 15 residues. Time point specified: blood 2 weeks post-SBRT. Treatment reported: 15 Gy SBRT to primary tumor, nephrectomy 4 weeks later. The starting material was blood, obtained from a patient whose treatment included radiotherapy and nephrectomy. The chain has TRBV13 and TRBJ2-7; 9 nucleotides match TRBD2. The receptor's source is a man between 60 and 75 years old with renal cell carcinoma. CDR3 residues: CASSLRSSGNYEQYF. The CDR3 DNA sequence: TGTGCCAGCAGCTTAAGGTCTAGCGGGAATTACGAGCAGTACTTC.